The clone carrying this T cell receptor (beta chain) was found once. The antigen is undetermined. This sample was included in a study of cytomegalovirus exposure and HLA in healthy donors. Study-wide points: Segments of the TCR beta V type were, in most cases, productive about 90% or about 30% of the time in an earlier analysis.

The CDR3 loop spans 15 amino acids. With 0 bases removed from V and 4 bases from J, the gap between germline ends came to 13 bases. CDR1 and CDR2 (germline): SGHRS, YFSETQ. 60 Vbeta and 13 Jbeta primers were used in PCR. The repertoire was sequenced with immunoSEQ multiplex PCR; TCRdb's copy has only in-frame clones and lacks some. The table has approximately 120,000 clones, roughly three quarters seen once. This receptor was taken from a woman aged 45-65 years in good health and CMV-seropositive. The sequencing sample was made of PBMCs. The rearrangement links TRBV5-1 to TRBJ2-5, with D maybe TRBD2 (5 bases). The CDR3 DNA is TGCGCCAGCAGCTTGGGTGGGCGGGCCCTAGAGACCCAGTACTTC. It specifies CASSLGGRALETQYF.